One T cell receptor (beta chain) is described in this entry. What it binds is not known. Sequencing used immunoSEQ multiplex PCR; TCRdb keeps in-frame clones, though not all of them. This sample has fewer than 130,000 clones, with around 80% found just once. These data belong to a study of T cell responses to AZD1222 COVID-19 vaccine. V lost 1 base, J lost 6 bases, and 23 bases lay in between. Germline V gene data show CDR1 as SGHDT and CDR2 as YYEEEE. The CDR3 covers 17 residues. Study-wide points: The study found Spike-specific TCR breadth and depth rose after two AZD1222 doses. At 160-218 and 743-854, vaccine-associated CD4 TCRs were dominant, and they spanned spike. At study baseline, merely six AZD1222 recipients were seropositive.

This rearrangement joins TRBV5-6 to TRBJ2-7; D ambiguous. The origin of this receptor is an adult in good health. The sample consisted of peripheral blood, taken on day 0 of AZD1222 vaccination. CDR3 amino acids: CASSLRVAQPPLREQYF. CDR3 sequence (DNA): TGTGCCAGCAGCTTGAGGGTGGCGCAACCTCCCCTCCGCGAGCAGTACTTC.